This record covers a single T cell receptor (beta chain). Assay used: immunoSEQ multiplex PCR; TCRdb lists only in-frame clones, some missing. The table includes 350,000 to 450,000 clones, approximately 86% detected once. Those enrolled in Seattle joined during active infection and were followed longitudinally afterward. These data belong to a study of blood T cell repertoires in COVID-19. V lost 2 bases to trimming and J lost 9 bases; unmatched junction nucleotides: 9. The length of the CDR3 is 15 residues. Germline-derived CDR1 and CDR2 are ENHRY and SYGVKD. The receptor was isolated from a woman aged 55-70 years with COVID-19, enrolled during active disease. The V gene is TRBV10-3, the J gene TRBJ1-4, with 7 bases fitting TRBD1. Source material: peripheral blood. The CDR3 spells CAISEVGTDQKKLFF. DNA for the CDR3: TGTGCCATCAGTGAGGTTGGGACAGACCAAAAAAAACTGTTTTTT.